The rows below give T cell receptor beta chains drawn from one sample of a study of cytomegalovirus exposure and HLA in healthy donors. Sequencing used immunoSEQ multiplex PCR; TCRdb keeps in-frame clones, though not all of them. Among around 150,000 clones listed, about 80% were seen once. The sequencing sample was made of PBMCs. These receptors came from a man aged 18 to 30 in good health and CMV-seropositive. CDR3s include the opening cysteine and the closing phenylalanine or tryptophan. The D gene is left open where the match is weak. The size field is filled for only some rows; it gives once, few, many or a size class.

cdr3_nt cdr3_aa clone_size j_call v_call d_call cdr3_length
TGCGCCAGCAGCCAGGGGACAGGGGGAAATGAAAAACTGTTTTTT CASSQGTGGNEKLFF . TRBJ1-4 TRBV4-1 TRBD1 15
TGTGCCAGCAGTTTGACGGGACTGCCGGCCGGAGAGCAGTTCTTC CASSLTGLPAGEQFF few TRBJ2-1 TRBV27 . 15
TGTGCCAGCTCCTCCGGGACAGTCCCCTACGAGCAGTACTTC CASSSGTVPYEQYF . TRBJ2-7 TRBV18 TRBD1 14
TGTGCCAGCAGCAAAACTCAGCCAGGTGACGGGGAGCTGTTTTTT CASSKTQPGDGELFF . TRBJ2-2 TRBV21-1 . 15
TGTGCCAGCACCCTGTTGGGCTGGGACACTGAAGCTTTCTTT CASTLLGWDTEAFF once TRBJ1-1 TRBV5-5 . 14
TGCAGCGTTGAGGGCCGACAGGGCTCCTCCTACGAGCAGTACTTC CSVEGRQGSSYEQYF . TRBJ2-7 TRBV29-1 TRBD1 15
TGTGCCAGCAGTCGTTTTGGGAGCCAGGAGGGGGAGACCCAGTACTTC CASSRFGSQEGETQYF . TRBJ2-5 TRBV6-6 . 16
TGTGCCAGCAGCCCATACAGGGTAACATTTTCCAATCAGCCCCAGCATTTT CASSPYRVTFSNQPQHF . TRBJ1-5 TRBV7-8 . 17
TGTGCTAGTGGTTTGGCTACGACGGGCTCTGGAAACACCATATATTTT CASGLATTGSGNTIYF . TRBJ1-3 TRBV12-5 . 16
TGCAGCGTGGTGACAGGGGGTGAGACCAACGTCCTGACTTTC CSVVTGGETNVLTF . TRBJ2-6 TRBV29-1 TRBD1 14
TGTGCCACCAGCAGTGAGGACAGCCTCAATAGCAATCAGCCCCAGCATTTT CATSSEDSLNSNQPQHF few TRBJ1-5 TRBV15 . 17
TGTGCCAGCATACGTGGAGGGGGCCATGAGCAGTTCTTC CASIRGGGHEQFF . TRBJ2-1 TRBV11-2 . 13
TGTGCCACCAGCAGAGAGCGGACATCCTGGACTGAAGCTTTCTTT CATSRERTSWTEAFF . TRBJ1-1 TRBV15 . 15
TGTGCCAGCAGCGCAATTCTAACAGATACGCAGTATTTT CASSAILTDTQYF . TRBJ2-3 TRBV6-4 . 13
TGTGCCAGCAGTGGGACAGGCTCTGGAAACACCATATATTTT CASSGTGSGNTIYF . TRBJ1-3 TRBV6-6 TRBD1 14
TGTGCCAGCAGTGACTCTAGTGGGGGGGCCAATGAGCAGTTCTTC CASSDSSGGANEQFF . TRBJ2-1 TRBV6-4 . 15
TGTGCCAGCAGTGACTCGTTAGCGGGAGGCAATGAGCAGTTCTTC CASSDSLAGGNEQFF . TRBJ2-1 TRBV6-4 TRBD2 15
TGTGCCAGCAGTGCCCAGACAGGGTCGTCCTACGAGCAGTACTTC CASSAQTGSSYEQYF . TRBJ2-7 TRBV6-1 TRBD1 15
TGTGCCAGCAACTACCTCCCGGAGACCCAGTACTTC CASNYLPETQYF . TRBJ2-5 TRBV25-1 . 12
TGCGCCAGCAGCTTGCTCCCGAACACTGAAGCTTTCTTT CASSLLPNTEAFF . TRBJ1-1 TRBV5-1 . 13
TGTGCCAGCAGCGTCAACGGGGGGGTGAATGAGCAGTTCTTC CASSVNGGVNEQFF . TRBJ2-1 TRBV9 TRBD2 14
TGTGCCAGCAGCTTTCCGGAGAATCCGTTCTTC CASSFPENPFF . TRBJ2-1 TRBV11-2 . 11
TGCGCCAGCAGCCAACGTGGGCAGGGGGCTAGCTACGAGCAGTACTTC CASSQRGQGASYEQYF . TRBJ2-7 TRBV4-1 TRBD1 16
TGTGCCAGCAGGGAGGGAGGGGGTCCTGAAGCTTTCTTT CASREGGGPEAFF . TRBJ1-1 TRBV6-5 . 13
TGTGCCAGCAGTGACCGGGACAGCAGTAATGAAAAACTGTTTTTT CASSDRDSSNEKLFF once TRBJ1-4 TRBV14 TRBD1 15
TGTGCCAGCAGTTTATCTAGTAATGAGCAGTTCTTC CASSLSSNEQFF once TRBJ2-1 TRBV28 . 12
TGTGCCACCCAGGGTCCTAATGAAAAACTGTTTTTT CATQGPNEKLFF . TRBJ1-4 TRBV28 . 12
TGTGCCAGCAGCCGGGCGTGGGGGCCTCAAGAAGAGCAGTTCTTC CASSRAWGPQEEQFF . TRBJ2-1 TRBV7-6 . 15
TGTGCCAGCAGTGGTAAGGGACAGGAATTT CASSGKGQEF . TRBJ1-3 TRBV2 TRBD1 10
TGTGCCAGCGCTATCCGAGGACAGGGGAAGTCAGATACGCAGTATTTT CASAIRGQGKSDTQYF . TRBJ2-3 TRBV5-4 TRBD1 16
TGTGCCAGCAGCGAGACAGGGGGCTTCGGTCAGCCCCAGCATTTT CASSETGGFGQPQHF . TRBJ1-5 TRBV27 TRBD1 15
TGCGCCAGCAGCTTAAACAGAGAAGCTTTCTTT CASSLNREAFF . TRBJ1-1 TRBV5-1 . 11
TGTGCCAGTCGCTCAAACAGGGAGCAGTACTTC CASRSNREQYF . TRBJ2-7 TRBV6-5 . 11
TGCGCCAGCAGCTTGGACAGCAGCTCCTACGAGCAGTACTTC CASSLDSSSYEQYF . TRBJ2-7 TRBV5-1 . 14
TGTGCCAGCAGCTTGCTAGCGGGATCCTACGAGCAGTACTTC CASSLLAGSYEQYF . TRBJ2-7 TRBV5-4 TRBD2 14
TGTGCCAGCACCTCTTGGAACACTGAAGCTTTCTTT CASTSWNTEAFF . TRBJ1-1 TRBV28 . 12
TGTGCCAGCTCACCAATGGGGGCAGGGTCAGAGACCCAGTACTTC CASSPMGAGSETQYF . TRBJ2-5 TRBV18 . 15
TGTGCCAGCAGCCAGGGGTGGAACATTCAGTACTTC CASSQGWNIQYF . TRBJ2-4 TRBV28 . 12
TGTGCCAGCAGTTACTCTCAGGGTGGCTACACCTTC CASSYSQGGYTF . TRBJ1-2 TRBV6-5 . 12
TGTGCCAGCAGTTACTCGGAGGGTTCTGGAGCTTTCTTT CASSYSEGSGAFF . TRBJ1-1 TRBV6-5 . 13
TGTGCCAGTAGTATAGGGCTTCAGCCCCAGCATTTT CASSIGLQPQHF . TRBJ1-5 TRBV19 . 12
TGTGCCAGCAGCTCGACTAGCGGGGGGAACTACGAGCAGTACTTC CASSSTSGGNYEQYF . TRBJ2-7 TRBV5-6 TRBD2 15